A single sample gave rise to the 10 T cell receptor beta chains below, sequenced in a study. TCRdb analysed the 5' RACE reads with MiXCR anew, one entry per CDR3 protein. The table has more than 45,000 distinct CDR3 sequences, about 28% seen once. Sequenced input: tumor-infiltrating memory CD4+ T cells sorted from the breast tumor. The subset: memory CD4+ T cells, CD4+CD45RO+CD25-. The source is a female donor with breast cancer.

The gene calls are TRBV7-6 and TRBJ2-5, with 8 bases lining up with TRBD2. CDR3 length: 15 residues. Losses at the gene ends were 4 bases for V and 1 base for J; bases not matched to a gene: 5. Germline assignment: CDR1 SGHVS and CDR2 FNYEAQ. CDR3 coding DNA: TGTGCCAGCAGCTCAGGGCTAGCGGGCCAAGAGACCCAGTACTTC. This gives the protein CASSSGLAGQETQYF.

This rearrangement joins TRBV5-1 to TRBJ2-3; 7 bases align to TRBD2. In germline, CDR1 is SGHRS, CDR2 YFSETQ. The trim removed 10 bases at V and 0 bases at J, leaving 11 bases unmatched. CDR3 length equals 15 residues. The CDR3 DNA follows: TGCGCCCAGCGGGGACGGACTACTAGCACAGATACGCAGTATTTT. Its protein product is CAQRGRTTSTDTQYF.

The rearrangement uses TRBV29-1 and TRBJ1-1, with TRBD1 as a possible D gene (6 bases). CDR1 SQVTM and CDR2 ANQGSEA come from the germline V gene. Deletions cut 7 bases from V and 11 bases from J, with 17 bases between. The length of the CDR3 is 11 residues. The CDR3 DNA sequence: TGCAGCGCCCAACAGAGGGGGGAGGCTTTCTTT. This encodes CSAQQRGEAFF.

The rearrangement joins TRBV2 to TRBJ1-1; D gene unclear. The CDR3 sequence is 13 residues long. Germline assignment: CDR1 SNHLY and CDR2 FYNNEI. V gave up 4 bases and J gave up 1 base, with 7 bases separating them. The CDR3 DNA is TGTGCCAGCAGTGCCGGGCCGAACACTGAAGCTTTCTTT. Translation: CASSAGPNTEAFF.

The rearrangement links TRBV4-2 to TRBJ1-2; no firm D call. The CDR3 consists of 13 residues. V was clipped by 1 base and J by 6 bases, with 9 bases between them. Germline V gene data show CDR1 as LGHNA and CDR2 as YNFKEQ. CDR3 in DNA: TGTGCCAGCAGCCAAGCATCTGTGGATGGCTACACCTTC. This translates into CASSQASVDGYTF.

This clonotype was seen only a few times. The chain joins TRBV20-1 to TRBJ2-2; D unclear. Germline V gene lookup returns CDR1 DFQATT and CDR2 SNEGSKA (reference sequence). The CDR3 extends over 14 amino acids. V was trimmed by 6 bases and J by 0 bases, leaving 11 bases between them. CDR3 region: CSAPIHANTGELFF. In DNA, the CDR3 is TGCAGTGCGCCGATACACGCGAACACCGGGGAGCTGTTTTTT.

The chain is built from TRBV5-1 and TRBJ2-1; D not certain. Per the germline V gene, CDR1 is SGHRS and CDR2 is YFSETQ. Trimming took off 0 bases at V and 6 bases at J, with 7 bases between the two ends. CDR3 length: 13 residues. CDR3 sequence: CASSLEGLNEQFF. For the CDR3, the DNA is TGCGCCAGCAGCTTGGAGGGCCTCAATGAGCAGTTCTTC.

The chain has TRBV6-5 and TRBJ1-1, with a possible D match to TRBD1 (5 bases). Germline CDR1 MNHEY, CDR2 SVGAGI. There are 14 residues in the CDR3. CDR3 residues: CGDSASGRNTEAFF. CDR3 DNA: TGTGGTGACAGCGCGAGCGGGCGCAACACTGAAGCTTTCTTT.

This clonotype was seen ten or more times. At one boundary the junction diverges from the germline segment, which might be a read error. The chain carries TRBV7-7 and TRBJ2-5; D remains ambiguous. Germline assignment: CDR1 SSHAT and CDR2 FNYEAQ (reference sequence). The length of the CDR3 is 13 residues. The CDR3 spells CASSLHGQETQYF. In DNA, the CDR3 is TGTGCTAGCAGCTTACACGGACAAGAGACCCAGTACTTC. Full variable domain (remainder filled in from reference TRBV7-7 and TRBJ2-5): GAGVSQSPRYKVTKRGQDVTLRCDPISSHATLYWYQQALGQGPEFLTYFNYEAQPDKSGLPSDRFSAERPEGSISTLTIQRTEQRDSAMYRCASSLHGQETQYFGPGTRLLVL.

The rearrangement joins TRBV7-2 to TRBJ2-2; possible D gene TRBD2, 7 bases. CDR3 size: 16 residues. Trimming removed 4 bases from V and 6 bases from J, with 18 bases in between. The germline V gene encodes CDR1 SGHTA and CDR2 FQGNSA. CDR3 bases: TGTGCCAGCAGCTCCCATTCGGGGGGCATTCCCGGGGAGCTGTTTTTT. Translated, it gives CASSSHSGGIPGELFF.